This T cell receptor (beta chain) was recorded in a study of T cell responses to AZD1222 COVID-19 vaccine (dated by TCRdb to the early 2020s). In the study overall: TCR sequencing covered over 230 trial participants: 200 to 210 given two doses of AZD1222 and about 26 given two doses of MenACWY control vaccine. Trial participants were enrolled into age subgroups of 18-55, 56-69 and 70-plus years, which contained around 150, 28 and 57 TCR-sequenced participants, respectively.

Reading the label with the study, this specimen's time point is: about 28 days (+/-7) after the second vaccine dose. AZD1222 recipients given second doses at about 4 weeks or at about 12 weeks were pooled, since spike-specific TCR depth and breadth were not found to differ between the two schedules. The vaccinee samples were drawn from two UK trials, COV001 and COV002, one of which was a single-blind randomized controlled phase 2/3 trial testing AZD1222 (ChAdOx1 nCoV-19) in healthy adults. For TCRbeta chain sequencing, PBMC samples from trial participants were taken at day 0 and at day 28 after the second dose. Here is what the overall study found, with its caveats: Reportedly, close to half of the unique spike-specific TCRs recognized epitopes lying outside the regions that are mutated in the B.1.351 and B.1.1.7 variants. Spike-specific TCR breadth and depth rose significantly after two AZD1222 doses compared with day 0 and with MenACWY recipients. The 56-69-year group was small, and its depth increase did not reach significance, likely because of low power. Conclusions about previously exposed vaccinees were limited because only six AZD1222 recipients were SARS-CoV-2 seropositive at baseline. Because no day 14 peak-response samples were available, repertoires were characterized only after the peak T cell response. The vaccine-associated CD4 TCRs covered the entire spike protein, and the dominant responses fell in regions 160-218 and 743-854. Participants were mostly white British and included more females than males, and it was suggested by the authors that clonal diversity may have been underestimated.

The CDR3 has 14 amino acids, counting the end cysteine and phenylalanine. Only the CDR3 region is kept as DNA, spanning 42 bases read in frame from base 1. As encoded in the germline V gene, CDR1 is SGHAT while CDR2 is FQNNGV. The germline V and J ends show losses of 7 bases and 3 bases respectively, and no gene match explains 5 bases of the junction. The CDR3 regions of human TCRbeta chains were analyzed by immunosequencing. In the original analysis: Repertoire TCRs were checked for matches against a reference library of SARS-CoV-2-specific TCRs that had been generated using the MIRA antigen-specificity platform. Breadth was defined as the fraction of unique TCRs that were SARS-CoV-2-associated. Depth was defined as the fraction of total T cells that were SARS-CoV-2-associated. Using the MIRA data, every spike-specific TCR was mapped to the spike region that the TCR reacted to and assigned to either a CD4 or a CD8 class. Log10-transformed breadth and depth values were compared by one-way ANOVA with Sidak's multiple comparisons tests. TCRdb obtained this table from immuneACCESS and retained in-frame rearrangements with V and J assigned. These tables miss some clones; where compared with another copy, unresolved V genes account for less than half of the shortfall, and the remainder is unexplained. V and J calls and clone size are given by that table; D and trimming were obtained from the DNA. In all, the sample holds 150,000 to 200,000 clones, and around nine tenths of those were seen once. Jointly, the top ten make up roughly 12% of the sample.

With regard to this clone: Its antigen specificity is not known. The input lacks base qualities; no much larger clone sits a single base away.

Recombination linked TRBV11-2 to TRBJ2-4, and 8 junctional nucleotides match TRBD2. This receptor was identified in an adult who received the AZD1222 COVID-19 vaccine. The sample in question was peripheral blood, obtained 28 days after the second AZD1222 dose. At the DNA level, the sequence is TGTGCCAGCAACCCCAGCGGGGGCAAAAACATTCAGTACTTC. The encoded protein is CASNPSGGKNIQYF. Extended through the reference TRBV11-2 and TRBJ2-4 proteins, this CDR3 yields the full variable domain: EAGVAQSPRYKIIEKRQSVAFWCNPISGHATLYWYQQILGQGPKLLIQFQNNGVVDDSQLPKDRFSAERLKGVDSTLKIQPAKLEDSAVYLCASNPSGGKNIQYFGAGTRLSVL.